The T cell receptor (beta chain) under discussion was sequenced for a study of T cell responses to AZD1222 COVID-19 vaccine. Looking at the study overall: Whether given at about 4 or about 12 weeks, second doses were pooled. Study outcomes and limitations: CD4 TCRs associated with vaccination spanned spike, dominating at 160-218 and 743-854. Donors were mostly white British, more females; clonal diversity possibly underestimated.

This clone rates as medium-sized. The antigen is not known. The same CDR3 also results from other DNA sequences found in this sample. CDR3 length: 14 amino acids. Germline values: CDR1 MRHNA, CDR2 SNTAGT. Trimming cost V 4 bases and J 1 base; bases outside gene matches: 2. Measured with immunoSEQ multiplex PCR; TCRdb has only the in-frame clones, and not every one. This table holds about 150,000 clones, around 90% found once. Sequences were derived from peripheral blood, sampled on day 0 of AZD1222 vaccination. This receptor was identified in an adult in good health. This rearrangement joins TRBV6-4 to TRBJ2-3; the match to TRBD2 covers 7 bases. The CDR3 sequence: CASSVAGGTDTQYF. The CDR3 nucleotides are TGTGCCAGCAGTGTGGCGGGAGGCACAGATACGCAGTATTTT.